Shown below are 17 T cell receptor beta chains from a single sample sequenced in a study of cytomegalovirus exposure and HLA in healthy donors. Amplification used 60 Vbeta primers and 13 Jbeta primers. Produced via immunoSEQ multiplex PCR; TCRdb's table is partial and in-frame only. The sample lists around 140,000 clones, 70% to 80% seen once, with 0.8% to 0.95% in the top ten. Sequences were obtained from PBMCs. The receptors stem from a woman aged 55 to 70 in good health and CMV-seronegative.

The rearrangement uses TRBV7-3 and TRBJ1-1; TRBD1 is a possible D gene (6 bases). The germline V and J ends were trimmed by 5 bases and 1 base, with 11 bases remaining between them. The V gene's germline CDR1 is SGHTA and CDR2 FQGTGA. The CDR3 is 14 residues long. Written as DNA, the CDR3 is TGTGCCAGCAGCCTTACAGGGAGGAACACTGAAGCTTTCTTT. It codes for CASSLTGRNTEAFF.

The gene calls are TRBV5-6 and TRBJ2-6, with TRBD1 identical over 12 bases. This CDR3 spans 18 amino acids. V was clipped by 1 base and J by 3 bases; unmatched bases: 5. Germline values: CDR1 SGHDT, CDR2 YYEEEE. The CDR3 is CASSLPGTGGGGANVLTF. In DNA form, the CDR3 reads TGTGCCAGCAGCTTGCCCGGGACAGGGGGCGGTGGGGCCAACGTCCTGACTTTC.

The chain recombines TRBV4-1 with TRBJ2-1, with 8 positions matching TRBD2. Germline V gene data show CDR1 as MGHRA and CDR2 as YSYEKL. This CDR3 has 19 amino acids. V dropped 1 base and J dropped 1; count of bases not matched to a gene: 12. CDR3 DNA sequence: TGCGCCAGCAGCCAAGCCGGCTGGGCGGGAGGAGGGTCCTACAATGAGCAGTTCTTC. This encodes CASSQAGWAGGGSYNEQFF.

The rearrangement uses TRBV28 and TRBJ1-2; D unclear. V lost 6 bases, J lost 2 bases, and 10 bases lay in between. This CDR3 contains 13 residues. CDR1 MDHEN and CDR2 SYDVKM come from the germline V gene. The CDR3 loop is CASRPDLNYGYTF. CDR3 in DNA: TGTGCCAGCAGACCGGACTTGAACTATGGCTACACCTTC.

The chain links TRBV28 to TRBJ1-1; D is perhaps TRBD1 (5 bases). Trimming shortened V by 5 bases and J by 5 bases, and 12 bases separated the two germline ends. Per the germline V gene, CDR1 is MDHEN and CDR2 is SYDVKM. The CDR3 length is 13 residues. CDR3 coding DNA: TGTGCCAGCAGTGGCAGGGTTTGGACTGAAGCTTTCTTT. Its translation: CASSGRVWTEAFF.

The chain uses TRBV29-1 and TRBJ2-3; 8 bases fit TRBD1. With V trimmed by 7 bases and J by 2 bases, 14 bases remained unmatched. The CDR3 loop spans 16 amino acids. The germline V gene has CDR1 SQVTM and CDR2 ANQGSEA. The CDR3 region has the DNA TGCAGCGCAGGGACAGGTGGCTTTTCGAACACAGATACGCAGTATTTT. It encodes CSAGTGGFSNTDTQYF.

The gene calls are TRBV11-2 and TRBJ2-3; D uncertain. The CDR3 is made up of 12 amino acids. CDR1 and CDR2 (germline): SGHAT, FQNNGV. The ends were cut back, 2 bases at V and 6 bases at J, with 6 bases in the middle. The CDR3 here is CASSLLSDTQYF. In DNA, the CDR3 is TGTGCCAGCAGCTTACTGTCCGATACGCAGTATTTT.

The V call is TRBV18, the J call TRBJ2-7; D uncertain. Germline V gives CDR1 KGHSH, CDR2 LQKENI. There are 12 residues in the CDR3. V was shortened by 5 bases and J by 6 bases, with 11 bases between the two germline ends. The CDR3 nucleotides read TGTGCCAGCTCATTCGAGTCGGGCGAGCAGTACTTC. Its translation: CASSFESGEQYF.

The rearrangement uses TRBV9 and TRBJ2-2; D may be TRBD2 (5 bases). V was cut by 6 bases and J by 2 bases, with 14 bases left in between. This CDR3 has 15 residues. The V gene's germline CDR1 is SGDLS and CDR2 YYNGEE. CDR3 nucleotide sequence: TGTGCCAGCACCTATGGACTCGCCAACACCGGGGAGCTGTTTTTT. Residues: CASTYGLANTGELFF.

There are a few counts of this clone. The chain couples TRBV28 to TRBJ1-2; the match to TRBD1 covers 8 bases. The V segment lost 3 bases and the J segment 3 bases; nucleotides outside the gene matches: 24. CDR1 is MDHEN and CDR2 is SYDVKM in the germline V gene. This CDR3 has 21 residues. CDR3 sequence (DNA): TGTGCCAGCAGTTTCTACTGGCCTCTCGGGACAGGCTCTTCGGCGGACTATGGCTACACCTTC. Translated: CASSFYWPLGTGSSADYGYTF.

This clone has more than one count but fewer than ten. The V gene is TRBV28, the J gene TRBJ2-7; 7 bases fit TRBD1. The CDR3 covers 14 residues. The V and J ends lost 6 bases and 3 bases, in that order; junction bases with no gene match: 8. Per germline, CDR1 MDHEN and CDR2 SYDVKM. CDR3 region: CASSQTGQSYEQYF. The CDR3 region has the DNA TGTGCCAGCAGCCAGACGGGACAGAGCTACGAGCAGTACTTC.

This chain uses TRBV28 with TRBJ2-7; TRBD2 matches at 10 bases. Germline V CDR1 and CDR2: MDHEN, SYDVKM. With V trimmed by 5 bases and J by 3 bases, 10 bases remained unmatched. This CDR3 comprises 16 residues. The CDR3 sequence is CASSAPRSGGGYEQYF. In DNA, the CDR3 is TGTGCCAGCAGTGCCCCGAGGAGCGGGGGGGGCTACGAGCAGTACTTC.

This chain links TRBV28 with TRBJ2-3, with D uncertain. The V gene lost 2 bases and the J gene lost 0 bases, with 6 bases spanning the gap. Germline V lookup: CDR1 MDHEN, CDR2 SYDVKM. The CDR3 has 14 amino acids. The CDR3 reads CASSLRVSTDTQYF. In DNA form, the CDR3 reads TGTGCCAGCAGTTTAAGAGTTAGCACAGATACGCAGTATTTT.

This rearrangement joins TRBV5-1 to TRBJ2-1; possibly TRBD2 for D (6 bases). The CDR3 loop spans 14 amino acids. Germline CDR1 reads SGHRS; CDR2 reads YFSETQ. Trimming left V 0 bases short and J 9 bases short, with 13 bases between. In nucleotides, the CDR3 is TGCGCCAGCAGCTTGGTCGGCGGGATAGGTGAGCAGTTCTTC. This translates into CASSLVGGIGEQFF. The complete variable domain, with remaining parts taken from reference TRBV5-1 and TRBJ2-1, reads KAGVTQTPRYLIKTRGQQVTLSCSPISGHRSVSWYQQTPGQGLQFLFEYFSETQRNKGNFPGRFSGRQFSNSRSEMNVSTLELGDSALYLCASSLVGGIGEQFFGPGTRLTVL.

The chain is built from TRBV11-2 and TRBJ1-3, with 8 bases aligning to TRBD1. The CDR3 sequence is 16 residues long. Germline V lookup: CDR1 SGHAT, CDR2 FQNNGV. J lost 1 base, V lost 1 base, and 3 bases had no gene match. CDR3 sequence: CASSLVTGGSGNTIYF. Written as DNA, the CDR3 is TGTGCCAGCAGCTTAGTAACAGGGGGGTCTGGAAACACCATATATTTT.

V is TRBV6-5 and J is TRBJ1-4; TRBD1 agrees at 8 bases. The CDR3 totals 15 residues. With 6 bases clipped from V and 3 bases from J, the junction kept 6 bases outside the gene matches. Germline CDR1 reads MNHEY; CDR2 reads SVGAGI. In DNA, the CDR3 is TGTGCCAGCAGGCCGACAGGGGCGGCTAATGAAAAACTGTTTTTT. Translated, it gives CASRPTGAANEKLFF.

The rearrangement links TRBV28 to TRBJ2-1, with TRBD2 identical over 11 bases. The V and J ends lost 2 bases and 4 bases, in that order; junction bases with no gene match: 4. The CDR3 spans 16 residues. CDR1 and CDR2 (germline): MDHEN, SYDVKM. The CDR3 here is CASSLLAGGWYNEQFF. The CDR3, as DNA: TGTGCCAGCAGTTTACTAGCGGGAGGTTGGTACAATGAGCAGTTCTTC.